Below, 14 T cell receptor beta chains from the same sample are listed, as sequenced in a study of T cells in Graves' hyperthyroidism and ophthalmopathy. Amplification targeted TCR beta CDR3 regions from RNA transcripts. First-round RT-PCR targeting the TCR CDR3 was performed with the HTBI primer set. TCRdb reprocessed the multiplex PCR reads via MiXCR and lists one record per CDR3 protein. The data contain hundreds of thousands of distinct CDR3 sequences, less than 15% of them singletons. The sequencing input was blood. These receptors originate from a woman between 18 and 29 years old with Graves' hyperthyroidism.

This clonotype has just a few counts. The V gene is TRBV12-3 or TRBV12-4, the J gene TRBJ1-4; D uncertain. The CDR3 extends over 13 amino acids. Between the trimmed V and J ends, which lost 8 bases and 7 bases, there was a span of 14 bases. CDR3 DNA: TGTGCCAGCGCTGGAGGGATTGGTGAAAAACTGTTTTTT. Residues: CASAGGIGEKLFF.

The table lists this clonotype with a few counts. The V gene is TRBV2, the J gene TRBJ1-6, with 7 bases aligning to TRBD1. V lost 6 bases to trimming and J lost 3 bases; unmatched junction nucleotides: 2. CDR3 length: 14 residues. Germline V lookup: CDR1 SNHLY, CDR2 FYNNEI. CDR3 protein: CASRGQSYNSPLHF. CDR3 in DNA: TGTGCCAGCAGGGGACAGAGCTATAATTCACCCCTCCACTTT.

At least ten counts were recorded for this clonotype. The chain uses TRBV27 and TRBJ2-2, with D possibly matching TRBD2 (6 bases). Germline V lookup: CDR1 MNHEY, CDR2 SMNVEV (reference sequence). This CDR3 spans 16 amino acids. Trimming pared 4 bases from V and 4 bases from J, leaving 16 bases between. CDR3 protein: CASSWRPAGLTGELFF. The CDR3, as DNA: TGTGCCAGCAGTTGGAGGCCGGCGGGACTCACCGGGGAGCTGTTTTTT.

This chain links TRBV30 with TRBJ2-1; D might be TRBD2 (6 bases). Trimming left V 1 base short and J 8 bases short, with 12 bases between. Germline CDR1 and CDR2: GTSNPN and SVGIG (reference sequence). This CDR3 has 13 residues. The CDR3 DNA is TGTGCCTGGAGTGCCGCGGGAACCTATGAGCAGTTCTTC. This translates into CAWSAAGTYEQFF.

This clonotype was seen ten or more times. The DNA of the CDR3 is TGTGCCTGGTCATCGGGACAGGGGAGAGCTTTCTTT. Translated, it gives CAWSSGQGRAFF. This rearrangement joins TRBV30 to TRBJ1-1, with TRBD1 matching over 10 bases. The trim removed 5 bases at V and 10 bases at J, leaving 7 bases unmatched. The CDR3 spans 12 residues. Germline V gene sequence: CDR1 GTSNPN, CDR2 SVGIG (reference sequence).

Concerning this clonotype: Given a much more abundant clone one base away, this may be a read error. Without the conserved terminal phenylalanine or tryptophan, this CDR3 likely stems from a read error. The chain links TRBV2 to TRBJ2-3; 7 nucleotides agree with TRBD2. The CDR3 has 16 amino acids. Germline loops: CDR1 SNHLY, CDR2 FYNNEI. With 3 bases clipped from V and 8 bases from J, the junction kept 14 bases outside the gene matches. In nucleotides, the CDR3 is TGTGCCAGCAGTGAGTTTCGCGGGAGAGGGGTCGTTACGCAGTATCTT. Amino acids: CASSEFRGRGVVTQYL.

This clonotype has more than one count but fewer than ten. The V and J genes are TRBV6-1 and TRBJ2-1; D gene unclear. Germline CDR1 MNHNS, CDR2 SASEGT. CDR3 length: 15 residues. The V and J ends lost 6 bases and 4 bases respectively, with 16 bases between them. The CDR3 sequence is CASSYKRHSYNEQFF. As DNA, the CDR3 is TGTGCCAGCAGCTACAAACGGCACAGTTACAATGAGCAGTTCTTC.

This clonotype was recorded many times. The V gene is TRBV7-8, the J gene TRBJ2-7, with TRBD1 matching over 11 bases. CDR1 is SGHVS and CDR2 is FQNEAQ in the germline V gene. With V trimmed by 2 bases and J by 0 bases, 9 bases remained unmatched. The length of the CDR3 is 18 residues. CDR3 amino acids: CASSLSLGQGASSYEQYF. The CDR3 nucleotides are TGTGCCAGCAGCTTAAGCCTAGGACAGGGGGCTAGCTCCTACGAGCAGTACTTC.

V gene TRBV5-5 combines with J gene TRBJ1-5, with D possibly being TRBD1 (5 bases). CDR1 and CDR2 from the germline V gene are SGHKS and YYEKEE (reference sequence). The V gene lost 4 bases and the J gene lost 6 bases, with 20 bases spanning the gap. The CDR3 spans 16 residues. The CDR3 nucleotides read TGTGCCAGCAGCCGGGGGACTCTCTCGGCTTTTCAGCCCCAGCATTTT. Amino acid sequence: CASSRGTLSAFQPQHF.

The sample holds many counts of this clonotype. The chain combines TRBV6-2 or TRBV6-3 with TRBJ1-5; 10 bases match TRBD1. The CDR3 consists of 17 residues. Germline CDR1 reads MNHEY; CDR2 reads SVGEGT. The V segment lost 1 base and the J segment 7 bases; nucleotides outside the gene matches: 10. The CDR3 region is CASSYFLGQGDEQPQHF. The CDR3 DNA follows: TGTGCCAGCAGTTACTTCCTCGGACAGGGGGATGAACAGCCCCAGCATTTT.

A few counts support this clonotype. The chain recombines TRBV15 with TRBJ2-7; no reliable D call. V was pared by 0 bases and J by 8 bases, with 8 bases between. CDR3 length: 12 amino acids. Germline assignment: CDR1 LNHNV and CDR2 YYDKDF (reference sequence). In DNA form, the CDR3 reads TGTGCCACCAGCAGAGATCGGGTACAGCAGTACTTC. This encodes CATSRDRVQQYF.

Ten or more counts support this clonotype. The genes are TRBV7-9 and TRBJ2-7; the match to TRBD2 covers 14 bases. Per the germline V gene, CDR1 is SEHNR and CDR2 is FQNEAQ (reference sequence). Trimming removed 6 bases from V and 5 bases from J; junction bases left unmatched: 9. The CDR3 runs to 16 residues. The CDR3 spells CASSSLPGLAGDEQYF. CDR3 nucleotide sequence: TGTGCCAGCAGTTCTCTGCCGGGACTAGCGGGAGACGAGCAGTACTTC.

The chain links TRBV6-1 to TRBJ1-2; D unresolved. CDR3 length: 12 amino acids. The germline V gene has CDR1 MNHNS and CDR2 SASEGT. The germline V and J ends were trimmed by 5 bases and 8 bases, with 12 bases remaining between them. CDR3 nucleotide sequence: TGTGCCAGCAGTACGGACCTGAAGGGCTACACCTTC. This translates into CASSTDLKGYTF.

This clonotype was found many times. V gene TRBV6-2 or TRBV6-3 combines with J gene TRBJ2-5; D is uncertain. CDR1 and CDR2 (germline): MNHEY, SVGEGT. CDR3 length equals 14 residues. Trimming pared 6 bases from V and 5 bases from J, leaving 16 bases between. For the CDR3, the DNA is TGTGCCAGCAGCCAGACTTGGGGTTCGGAGACCCAGTACTTC. The encoded protein is CASSQTWGSETQYF.